Each of the 25 T cell receptor beta chains below was sequenced from the same sample in a study of T cell responses to AZD1222 COVID-19 vaccine. Profiling relied on immunoSEQ multiplex PCR, and the TCRdb table lists in-frame clones only, not all of them. The sample has 140,000 or so clones; approximately 90% are singletons. This sample comprised peripheral blood, obtained on day 0 of AZD1222 vaccination. The receptors derive from an adult in good health.

The chain couples TRBV29-1 to TRBJ1-1, with D hard to call. The CDR3 is made up of 12 amino acids. Germline values: CDR1 SQVTM, CDR2 ANQGSEA. V was trimmed by 6 bases and J by 1 base, leaving 9 bases between them. The CDR3 DNA follows: TGCAGCGTATCGACGGGGAACACTGAAGCTTTCTTT. Translation gives CSVSTGNTEAFF.

The chain employs TRBV7-2 and TRBJ1-1; maybe TRBD1 (6 bases). The germline V gene has CDR1 SGHTA and CDR2 FQGNSA. Trimming left V 3 bases short and J 11 bases short, with 16 bases between. There are 13 residues in the CDR3. CDR3 in amino acids: CASSFYREGSAFF. CDR3 sequence (DNA): TGTGCCAGCAGCTTCTACAGGGAGGGTTCGGCTTTCTTT.

V gene TRBV2 combines with J gene TRBJ2-5; no definite D call. The CDR3 totals 13 residues. Looked up from germline, CDR1 is SNHLY and CDR2 is FYNNEI. V was trimmed by 8 bases and J by 5 bases, leaving 15 bases between them. The CDR3 coding sequence is TGTGCCAGCTCGGACCGTCGGTGGGAGACCCAGTACTTC. Translation: CASSDRRWETQYF.

The chain carries TRBV19 and TRBJ1-2; 9 bases are a match to TRBD1. Germline CDR1 reads LNHDA; CDR2 reads SQIVND (reference sequence). After removal of 5 bases from V and 3 bases from J, the junction contained 13 bases not matched to a gene. The CDR3 runs 17 residues. CDR3 DNA sequence: TGTGCCAGTAGTGTCCCGGGACAGGGCCAAAGGGACTATGGCTACACCTTC. It is translated as CASSVPGQGQRDYGYTF.

CDR3 sequence: CASSLMRDEQYF. The CDR3 DNA sequence: TGTGCCAGCAGCCTGATGCGGGACGAGCAGTACTTC. This chain uses TRBV7-8 with TRBJ2-7; D is perhaps TRBD2 (5 bases). Germline values: CDR1 SGHVS, CDR2 FQNEAQ. Trimming cost V 5 bases and J 5 bases, with 10 bases left between them. The CDR3 contains 12 residues.

V usage is TRBV3-1 (or the pseudogene TRBV3-2) and J usage is TRBJ2-1; 7 nucleotides line up with TRBD2. Germline V gene lookup returns CDR1 LGHDT and CDR2 YNNKEL (reference sequence). Germline trimming cut 4 bases from V and 7 bases from J; bases unmatched to any gene: 7. This CDR3 has 14 residues. The CDR3 DNA reads TGTGCCAGCAGCCCTTGGGGGGGTGAGAATGAGCAGTTCTTC. This sequence encodes CASSPWGGENEQFF.

J is TRBJ2-4 and V is TRBV13; D is ambiguous. The V gene's germline CDR1 is PRHDT and CDR2 FYEKMQ (reference sequence). V shed 5 bases and J shed 6 bases, with 14 bases lying between them. The CDR3 is made up of 14 amino acids. CDR3 amino acids: CASSPSKVTNIQYF. CDR3 in DNA: TGTGCCAGCAGCCCCTCCAAGGTTACAAACATTCAGTACTTC.

The rearrangement uses TRBV14 and TRBJ2-3; the D call may be TRBD1 or TRBD2 (6 bases each). The CDR3 consists of 16 residues. Germline values: CDR1 SGHDN, CDR2 FVKESK. The V end lost 1 base, the J end lost 0 bases, and 11 bases lay between the germline ends. CDR3 region: CASSQVLGGSTDTQYF. CDR3 in DNA: TGTGCCAGCAGCCAAGTCCTAGGGGGGAGCACAGATACGCAGTATTTT.

The V call is TRBV6-2 or TRBV6-3, the J call TRBJ1-5; no firm D call. V was shortened by 2 bases and J by 7 bases, with 6 bases between the two germline ends. Germline loops: CDR1 MNHEY, CDR2 SVGEGT. The CDR3 contains 12 residues. For the CDR3, the DNA is TGTGCCAGCAGTTACGAAGGACAGCCCCAGCATTTT. Protein sequence: CASSYEGQPQHF.

This clone appeared once. This chain links TRBV6-1 with TRBJ1-1, with no clear D. The CDR3 sequence is 14 residues long. The germline gives CDR1 MNHNS, CDR2 SASEGT. V lost 2 bases and J 4 bases, leaving 11 bases between the germline ends. The CDR3 sequence: CASSELRVSTEAFF. The CDR3 bases are TGTGCCAGCAGTGAATTAAGGGTGTCCACTGAAGCTTTCTTT.

This clone has just one count. This chain joins TRBV12-3 or TRBV12-4 and TRBJ1-2; the match to TRBD1 covers 7 bases. This CDR3 spans 13 amino acids. The trim removed 5 bases at V and 4 bases at J, leaving 4 bases unmatched. As DNA, the CDR3 is TGTGCCAGCAGTCAGACAGGGATCTATGGCTACACCTTC. Its protein is CASSQTGIYGYTF.

The rearrangement uses TRBV27 and TRBJ1-3, with TRBD1 as a possible D gene (5 bases). Looked up from germline, CDR1 is MNHEY and CDR2 is SMNVEV (reference sequence). CDR3 length equals 15 residues. V was pared by 5 bases and J by 2 bases, with 13 bases between. CDR3 loop: CASSPGARTGNTIYF. The CDR3 DNA is TGTGCCAGCAGTCCCGGGGCTAGAACTGGAAACACCATATATTTT.

The DNA of the CDR3 is TGTGCCAGCAGTGATCCCCTCGACAGGTCCCGATCCTACGAGCAGTACTTC. It is translated as CASSDPLDRSRSYEQYF. This chain connects TRBV2 to TRBJ2-7; TRBD1 is a possible D gene (6 bases). The V and J ends lost 3 bases and 1 base respectively, with 19 bases between them. The CDR3 covers 17 residues. CDR1 SNHLY and CDR2 FYNNEI come from the germline V gene.

The chain combines TRBV6-5 with TRBJ1-1; no definite D call. Trimming removed 5 bases from V and 8 bases from J, with 12 bases in between. The V gene's germline CDR1 is MNHEY and CDR2 SVGAGI. CDR3 length: 12 residues. The chain's CDR3 is CASSRGLVEAFF. In nucleotides, the CDR3 is TGTGCCAGCAGTAGAGGGTTAGTCGAAGCTTTCTTT.

J is TRBJ2-7 and V is TRBV7-2; D may be TRBD2 (5 bases). Germline V gene data show CDR1 as SGHTA and CDR2 as FQGNSA. V dropped 1 base and J dropped 0 bases, with 13 bases sitting between them. This CDR3 has 16 amino acids. CDR3 DNA: TGTGCCAGCAGCTTAGTTGGCCAGCGGAGCTCCTACGAGCAGTACTTC. It is translated as CASSLVGQRSSYEQYF.

The V and J genes are TRBV2 and TRBJ2-3; no definite D call. The germline V and J ends were trimmed by 0 bases and 3 bases, with 7 bases remaining between them. The CDR3 totals 14 residues. Germline CDR1 is SNHLY and CDR2 is FYNNEI. The CDR3 DNA follows: TGTGCCAGCAGTGAAGCCCTCCAGACAGATACGCAGTATTTT. It encodes CASSEALQTDTQYF.

Worth noting for this clone: The sample contains more than one DNA sequence encoding this CDR3. The chain is built from TRBV9 and TRBJ1-3; D is undetermined. Germline lookup yields CDR1 SGDLS and CDR2 YYNGEE. Trimming stripped 0 bases from V and 4 bases from J, with 5 bases between. The CDR3 sequence is 13 residues long. The CDR3 DNA sequence: TGTGCCAGCAGCGTAGGTTCGGGAAACACCATATATTTT. This gives the protein CASSVGSGNTIYF.

CDR3: CASSPQGAGEAFF. The CDR3 DNA follows: TGCGCCAGCAGCCCACAGGGGGCCGGGGAAGCTTTCTTT. The V gene is TRBV5-1, the J gene TRBJ1-1, with 9 bases that match TRBD1. CDR3 length: 13 residues. V lost 4 bases to trimming and J lost 8 bases; unmatched junction nucleotides: 6. From germline, CDR1 is SGHRS and CDR2 YFSETQ.

The chain combines TRBV5-8 with TRBJ2-3, with D tentatively TRBD1 (5 bases). The CDR3 runs to 15 residues. V gave up 0 bases and J gave up 2 bases, with 10 bases separating them. Germline V CDR1 and CDR2: SGHTS, YDEGEE. DNA of the CDR3: TGTGCCAGCAGCTTGGATACAGGCGCCACAGATACGCAGTATTTT. Translation gives CASSLDTGATDTQYF.

The chain couples TRBV9 to TRBJ1-2; tentatively, D is TRBD1 (5 bases). The V gene lost 0 bases and the J gene lost 6 bases, with 12 bases spanning the gap. The CDR3 is 14 residues long. Germline values: CDR1 SGDLS, CDR2 YYNGEE. CDR3 amino acids: CASSVARQGDGYTF. CDR3 bases: TGTGCCAGCAGCGTAGCTCGTCAGGGAGATGGCTACACCTTC.

The CDR3 DNA reads as TGTGCCAGCAACCCCCGGGACCTACCCTCCTACGAGCAGTACTTC. This codes for CASNPRDLPSYEQYF. The genes are TRBV2 and TRBJ2-7; D is perhaps TRBD1 or TRBD2 (5 bases each). Trimming took 7 bases from V and 0 from J, leaving 16 bases between them. The CDR3 is made up of 15 amino acids. Germline V CDR1 and CDR2: SNHLY, FYNNEI. The variable domain in full, with the rest retrieved from reference TRBV2 and TRBJ2-7, is EPEVTQTPSHQVTQMGQEVILRCVPISNHLYFYWYRQILGQKVEFLVSFYNNEISEKSEIFDDQFSVERPDGSNFTLKIRSTKLEDSAMYFCASNPRDLPSYEQYFGPGTRLTVT.

The rearrangement joins TRBV2 to TRBJ2-7; the match to TRBD2 covers 7 bases. In germline, CDR1 is SNHLY, CDR2 FYNNEI. The CDR3 is 14 amino acids. With 1 base clipped from V and 4 bases from J, the junction kept 4 bases outside the gene matches. CDR3 nucleotides: TGTGCCAGCAGTGAAGGAGCGGGGCGGTACGAGCAGTACTTC. Protein sequence: CASSEGAGRYEQYF.

This clone was seen just once. This sequence joins TRBV10-3 and TRBJ1-5, with TRBD1 matching over 7 bases. Germline assignment: CDR1 ENHRY and CDR2 SYGVKD. Losses at the gene ends were 6 bases for V and 1 base for J; bases not matched to a gene: 6. The CDR3 covers 15 residues. The CDR3 loop is CAISPDRDSNQPQHF. The CDR3 DNA reads TGTGCCATCAGCCCAGACAGGGACAGCAATCAGCCCCAGCATTTT.

The rearrangement links TRBV5-5 to TRBJ1-6; the D is unclear. The V gene lost 4 bases and the J gene lost 7 bases, with 9 bases spanning the gap. The length of the CDR3 is 13 residues. From germline, CDR1 is SGHKS and CDR2 YYEKEE (reference sequence). This CDR3 is CASSPEVNSPLHF. The CDR3 nucleotides read TGTGCCAGCAGCCCGGAAGTAAATTCACCCCTCCACTTT.

The CDR3 DNA reads as TGTGCCAGCAGCAAAGCATGGTCGACAATAAACACTGAAGCTTTCTTT. This encodes CASSKAWSTINTEAFF. V usage is TRBV21-1 and J usage is TRBJ1-1; the DNA was not used to check the table's D call, TRBD1. TRBV21-1 is recorded as a pseudogene. The CDR3 runs 16 residues.